This T cell receptor (beta chain) is from a study of identifying expanded T cells in peripheral blood. Study findings and constraints: Variance in clone template counts between two-week samples significantly increased with total template count across all healthy donors. Differentially abundant clones: around 1.1 between replicates, 16.4 at roughly 15 days, 18 to 20 at four.

About this clone: Its antigen is not identified.

Germline-derived CDR1 and CDR2 are SGHTS and YDEGEE. This CDR3 has 16 amino acids. The V end lost 10 bases, the J end lost 0 bases, and 22 bases lay between the germline ends. Using immunoSEQ multiplex PCR, the repertoire was profiled, and TCRdb retains in-frame clones only, with some absent. The sample records roughly 63,000 clones, about four fifths being singletons. No infections or other immune events were documented during collection. The TCR was taken from a person aged 18 to 70 in good health. The sample was blood. This chain connects TRBV5-8 to TRBJ1-1; D perhaps matches TRBD1 (6 bases). CDR3 protein: CAGPKEHRVMNTEAFF. The CDR3 DNA is TGTGCCGGCCCTAAGGAGCACAGGGTTATGAACACTGAAGCTTTCTTT.